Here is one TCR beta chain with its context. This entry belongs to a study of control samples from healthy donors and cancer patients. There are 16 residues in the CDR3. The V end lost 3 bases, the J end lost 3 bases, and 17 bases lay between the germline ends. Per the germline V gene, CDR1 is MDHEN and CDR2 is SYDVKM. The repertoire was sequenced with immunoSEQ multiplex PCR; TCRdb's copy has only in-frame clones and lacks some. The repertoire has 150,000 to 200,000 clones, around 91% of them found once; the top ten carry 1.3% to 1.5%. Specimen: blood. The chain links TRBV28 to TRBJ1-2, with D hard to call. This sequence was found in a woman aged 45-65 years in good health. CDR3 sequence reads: CASSFPEGRGDYGYTF. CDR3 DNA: TGTGCCAGCAGTTTTCCGGAGGGCCGGGGAGACTATGGCTACACCTTC.